One and the same sample provided the 7 T cell receptor beta chains below, sequenced in a study of T cell repertoires in cytomegalovirus infection. TCRdb redid the calling of the reads with MiXCR, one entry per CDR3 protein. The sample has 150,000 to 200,000 distinct CDR3 sequences, under 15% seen once. The sample comprised PBMCs. The source is a human donor in good health (CMV status not recorded). Some clones in this sample may be carry-over from other donors' samples.

The table lists this clonotype with many counts. The rearrangement joins TRBV7-2 to TRBJ2-2; D not certain. Per germline, CDR1 SGHTA and CDR2 FQGNSA. The CDR3 is 12 residues long. The CDR3 region has the DNA TGTCCCCCTCCCGCGAACACCGGGGAGCTGTTTTTT. This translates into CPPPANTGELFF.

This chain connects TRBV5-5 to TRBJ2-1; D may match TRBD1 or TRBD2 (5 bases each). Per germline, CDR1 SGHKS and CDR2 YYEKEE (reference sequence). This CDR3 contains 16 residues. Trimming stripped 2 bases from V and 5 bases from J, with 17 bases between. The CDR3 region is CASSFGAGFRDNEQFF. The CDR3, as DNA: TGTGCCAGCAGCTTTGGGGCGGGCTTCCGAGACAATGAGCAGTTCTTC.

This clonotype was seen at least ten times. The V and J genes are TRBV7-8 and TRBJ1-1; D ambiguous. CDR3 length: 14 residues. CDR1 and CDR2 from the germline V gene are SGHVS and FQNEAQ. Between the trimmed V and J ends, which lost 5 bases and 3 bases, there was a span of 13 bases. DNA for the CDR3: TGTGCCAGCAGCCCCCCGCGGGAGGACACTGAAGCTTTCTTT. Its protein product is CASSPPREDTEAFF.

The chain uses TRBV18 and TRBJ1-5; TRBD1 is a possible D gene (5 bases). Trimming shortened V by 6 bases and J by 7 bases, and 19 bases separated the two germline ends. The CDR3 totals 15 residues. Germline values: CDR1 KGHSH, CDR2 LQKENI. The CDR3, as DNA: TGTGCCAGCTCCCTAGAAGGGGACGGAAAGCAGCCCCAGCATTTT. Translated: CASSLEGDGKQPQHF.

Many counts were recorded for this clonotype. This chain links TRBV6-1 with TRBJ1-1; D is unclear. V lost 0 bases and J 5 bases, leaving 7 bases between the germline ends. From germline, CDR1 is MNHNS and CDR2 SASEGT. The CDR3 runs 13 residues. The chain's CDR3 is CASSEARATEAFF. CDR3 DNA: TGTGCCAGCAGTGAAGCTAGGGCTACTGAAGCTTTCTTT.

This clonotype appeared a few times. V usage is TRBV18 and J usage is TRBJ2-7, with 9 bases matching TRBD2. This CDR3 has 13 amino acids. V gave up 6 bases and J gave up 3 bases; unmatched junction bases: 3. The germline gives CDR1 KGHSH, CDR2 LQKENI. Written as DNA, the CDR3 is TGTGCCAGCTCCGTGACTAGCGGCTACGAGCAGTACTTC. Protein sequence: CASSVTSGYEQYF.

In nucleotides, the CDR3 is TGTGCCAGCAGCATGAACTGGACACCCTCCTACGAGCAGTACTTC. This sequence encodes CASSMNWTPSYEQYF. The V gene is TRBV5-5, the J gene TRBJ2-7; D possibly corresponds to TRBD1 (5 bases). Trimming cost V 4 bases and J 0 bases, with 14 bases left between them. CDR1 is SGHKS, CDR2 YYEKEE, per germline (reference sequence). The CDR3 consists of 15 residues.